The sequence of this T cell receptor (beta chain) was determined in a study of T cells after posttransplantation cyclophosphamide. Study outcomes and limitations: TRB overlap between skin or GI tissue T cells and blood was limited. TRB clonality was highly associated with recipient CMV seropositivity and reactivation. Donor-recipient repertoire similarity was low at 1-2 months, rising over year one.

To note about this clone: The antigen is not known.

Treatment was busulfan-fludarabine conditioning, a marrow graft, and cyclophosphamide on days +3 and +4. The V gene's germline CDR1 is SGHDT and CDR2 YYEEEE. CDR3 length: 16 amino acids. J lost 12 bases, V lost 0 bases, and 17 bases had no gene match. Clones were sequenced by immunoSEQ multiplex PCR, and TCRdb holds only the in-frame ones, with some missing. The sample includes about 3,400 clones, approximately 85% seen only once; the top ten take around 7%. The sample in question was PBMCs, obtained after allogeneic stem cell transplant with posttransplant cyclophosphamide. The receptor's source is a female patient aged 45 to 65 who received an allogeneic stem cell transplant from an unrelated donor, was CMV-positive, and had acute and chronic GVHD. Part of the T cell pool may stem from the graft donor. The chain links TRBV5-6 to TRBJ1-2; 7 bases match TRBD1. In nucleotides, the CDR3 is TGTGCCAGCAGCTTGGCTGACAGGGTAGGAGTTCGGGGCCACACCTTC. As protein: CASSLADRVGVRGHTF.